The text below deals with one TCR beta chain. The antigen remains undetermined. The sample originates from a study of cytomegalovirus exposure and HLA in healthy donors. For the study at large: Some 91 million unique TCRs from HLA-typed donors were held in an early release of data. Study conclusions and caveats: In the analysis, some V segments, TRBV6-2 and TRBV6-3 included, were excluded as indistinguishable.

PCR used 60 Vbeta primers and 13 Jbeta primers. Data came from immunoSEQ multiplex PCR; TCRdb stores just in-frame clones and leaves some out. Its listing shows more than 85,000 clones. The germline V and J ends were trimmed by 0 bases and 2 bases, with 21 bases remaining between them. Germline CDR1 SGDLS, CDR2 YYNGEE. The CDR3 has 18 residues. Source material: PBMCs. This chain joins TRBV9 and TRBJ2-7; weak D call: TRBD2 (6 bases). The clonotype comes from a girl aged 5-17 years in good health and CMV-seropositive. DNA for the CDR3: TGTGCCAGCAGCGTAGAACCCACCTCGGCGGGGCGCGCCTACGAGCAGTACTTC. Its protein product is CASSVEPTSAGRAYEQYF.